This TCR beta chain was documented in a study of breast tumors, draining lymph nodes, adjacent tissues. One entry per CDR3 protein, called by TCRdb with MiXCR from the multiplex PCR reads. Among over 250,000 distinct CDR3 sequences, around 30% were seen once, and the ten largest hold roughly 1.2%. In its sample, this clonotype was seen a few times. Its antigen is as yet unknown. Since a much larger clone is just one base distant, this may be a read error. The CDR3 length is 15 residues. The germline V gene has CDR1 SGHVS and CDR2 FQNEAQ. Study-wide results and caveats: Data only fit, rather than demonstrated, lymph node origin of most tumor T cells. Tumor repertoires ranked between lymph nodes and nontumor tissue in diversity, with V and J gene preferences.

Axillary draining lymph nodes of breast cancer patients supplied the node samples. What was sequenced was axillary lymph node tissue. The V call is TRBV7-8, the J call TRBJ1-2; 7 nucleotides align to TRBD1. The source is a female donor with breast cancer. Some clones in this sample may be carry-over from other donors' samples. CDR3 bases: TGTGCCAGCAGCCGTGGGACAGCCAATAACTATGGCTACCCCTTC. Amino acids: CASSRGTANNYGYPF.